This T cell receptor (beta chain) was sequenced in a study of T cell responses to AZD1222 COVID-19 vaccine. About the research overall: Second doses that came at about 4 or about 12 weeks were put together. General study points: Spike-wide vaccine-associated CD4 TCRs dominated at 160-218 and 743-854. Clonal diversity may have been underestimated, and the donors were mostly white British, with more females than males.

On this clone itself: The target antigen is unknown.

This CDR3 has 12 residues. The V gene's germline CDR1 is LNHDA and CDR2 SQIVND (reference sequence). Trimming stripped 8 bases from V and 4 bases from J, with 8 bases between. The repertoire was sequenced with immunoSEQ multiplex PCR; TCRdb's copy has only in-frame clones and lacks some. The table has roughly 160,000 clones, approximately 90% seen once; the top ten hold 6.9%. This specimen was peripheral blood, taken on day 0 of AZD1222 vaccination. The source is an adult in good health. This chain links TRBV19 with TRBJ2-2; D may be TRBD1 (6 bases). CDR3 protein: CASGQFTGELFF. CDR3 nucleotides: TGTGCCAGTGGACAGTTCACCGGGGAGCTGTTTTTT.